This T cell receptor (beta chain) is from a study of blood T cell repertoires in COVID-19. Study-level information: Whether acute or convalescent, the COVID-19 samples came from the United States, Italy and Spain. The analysed material was cDNA or gDNA that came from T cells, B-cell-depleted T cells, or PBMCs.

Original processing methods: Using reference gene primer amplification, nucleated cell counts were estimated. Data came from immunoSEQ multiplex PCR; TCRdb stores just in-frame clones and leaves some out. V and J calls and clone size are as listed in that table; D and trimming were resolved from the DNA. The table lists around 170,000 clones, roughly nine tenths of them singletons. CDR1 and CDR2 from the germline V gene are MNHEY and SMNVEV (reference sequence). The V and J ends lost 5 bases and 6 bases, in that order; junction bases with no gene match: 6. The CDR3 is 15 residues long. The receptor was derived from a man between 60 and 70 years old with acute or convalescent COVID-19. Sequencing was done on a sample of peripheral blood. This chain connects TRBV27 to TRBJ1-5; 11 bases map to TRBD1. The CDR3 region is CASSPRTGGRQPQHF. CDR3 DNA: TGTGCCAGCAGTCCACGGACAGGGGGCCGTCAGCCCCAGCATTTT.